Presented here are 20 T cell receptor beta chains from one specimen sequenced in a study of T-cell memory formation after mild COVID-19. A single record per CDR3 protein comes from TCRdb applying MiXCR to the 5' RACE reads. Counted here are approximately 250,000 distinct CDR3 sequences, 16% occurring once; the ten biggest clones make up 20% to 25%. Sequenced material: PBMCs or a T cell subset sorted from them (not recorded which). The receptors were gathered from a man between 18 and 35 years old who had mild COVID-19 (a few samples of this study predate the infection). Cell type and time point are not known.

The rearrangement uses TRBV2 and TRBJ2-7; no clear D gene. Germline V gene data show CDR1 as SNHLY and CDR2 as FYNNEI. The CDR3 has 12 residues. The V and J ends lost 7 bases and 1 base respectively, with 8 bases between them. The CDR3 protein is CASKADSYEQYV. The CDR3 region has the DNA TGTGCCAGCAAGGCAGATTCCTACGAGCAGTACGTC.

The CDR3 reads CASTPGTSGHNEQFF. As DNA, the CDR3 is TGTGCCAGCACCCCCGGGACTAGCGGCCACAATGAGCAGTTCTTC. V and J are TRBV12-3 or TRBV12-4 and TRBJ2-1, with TRBD2 matching over 11 bases. This CDR3 has 15 amino acids. Trimming took 7 bases from V and 5 from J; bases not matched to a gene: 7.

This clonotype was counted only a few times. The chain uses TRBV25-1 and TRBJ2-1; D gene uncertain. Looked up from germline, CDR1 is MGHDK and CDR2 is SYGVNS. Trimming took off 7 bases at V and 3 bases at J, with 4 bases between the two ends. The CDR3 runs 11 residues. CDR3 residues: CASTDYNEQFF. CDR3 coding DNA: TGTGCCAGCACGGACTACAATGAGCAGTTCTTC.

A few counts support this clonotype. The chain joins TRBV4-2 to TRBJ2-5; 7 bases are a match to TRBD2. Germline assignment: CDR1 LGHNA and CDR2 YNFKEQ. Trimming cost V 0 bases and J 4 bases; bases outside gene matches: 8. The CDR3 is 16 residues long. DNA for the CDR3: TGTGCCAGCAGCCAAGACGGGACTACCTTCTTAGAGACCCAGTACTTC. Protein sequence: CASSQDGTTFLETQYF.

The CDR3 reads CASSYLRQATMNTEAFF. In DNA form, the CDR3 reads TGTGCCAGCAGTTACCTCAGACAGGCGACCATGAACACTGAAGCTTTCTTT. V is TRBV6-5 and J is TRBJ1-1; D perhaps matches TRBD1 (6 bases). Trimming cost V 2 bases and J 0 bases, with 16 bases left between them. Germline CDR1 reads MNHEY; CDR2 reads SVGAGI. The CDR3 runs to 17 residues.

This rearrangement joins TRBV18 to TRBJ1-2, with D uncertain. From germline, CDR1 is KGHSH and CDR2 LQKENI. V was pared by 3 bases and J by 4 bases, with 9 bases between. This CDR3 comprises 13 residues. The CDR3 DNA sequence: TGTGCCAGCTCACCGGCGGCGGCCTATGGCTACACCTTC. Translating it yields CASSPAAAYGYTF.

This clonotype was counted between two and nine times. The rearrangement uses TRBV4-3 and TRBJ1-1, with D possibly being TRBD1 (6 bases). Germline CDR1 reads LGHNA; CDR2 reads YSLEER. Trimming cost V 3 bases and J 5 bases, with 16 bases left between them. The CDR3 length is 15 residues. CDR3 amino acids: CASSHVDRGETEAFF. CDR3 sequence (DNA): TGCGCCAGCAGCCATGTAGATAGGGGGGAAACTGAAGCTTTCTTT.

There are a few counts of this clonotype. The gene calls are TRBV20-1 and TRBJ1-5; no reliable D call. Trimming removed 4 bases from V and 1 base from J, with 17 bases in between. This CDR3 contains 16 residues. In germline, CDR1 is DFQATT, CDR2 SNEGSKA (reference sequence). The DNA of the CDR3 is TGCAGTGCTATCGACGGGCCCATAGCGAGCAATCAGCCCCAGCATTTT. This gives the protein CSAIDGPIASNQPQHF.

This clonotype has a handful of counts. DNA for the CDR3: TGCAGTGCTCCCCGGAGGAACACTGAAGCTTTCTTT. Translation gives CSAPRRNTEAFF. The rearrangement joins TRBV20-1 to TRBJ1-1; no reliable D call. CDR1 and CDR2 from the germline V gene are DFQATT and SNEGSKA (reference sequence). The CDR3 is made up of 12 amino acids. V lost 5 bases and J lost 1, with 8 bases in between.

This clonotype was observed once. A single base separates this from a much larger clone, so it may be a read error. The chain is built from TRBV20-1 and TRBJ2-7; D is unclear. This CDR3 comprises 13 residues. CDR1 and CDR2 (germline): DFQATT, SNEGSKA (reference sequence). CDR3 nucleotide sequence: TGCAGTGCTAAGGGCCTGGGCTCCAACGAGCAGTACGTC. As protein: CSAKGLGSNEQYV.

V and J are TRBV4-1 and TRBJ2-7; 8 bases agree with TRBD1. Per germline, CDR1 MGHRA and CDR2 YSYEKL. The ends lost 4 bases at V and 2 bases at J; junction bases unmatched: 4. This CDR3 spans 14 amino acids. The chain's CDR3 is CASSRQGLPYEQYF. As DNA, the CDR3 is TGCGCCAGCAGCCGACAGGGGTTACCCTACGAGCAGTACTTC.

This clonotype was counted many times. The CDR3 coding sequence is TGCGCCAGCAGCTTGGCCATGGGGACTACCCTTACAGATACGCAGTATTTT. It encodes CASSLAMGTTLTDTQYF. This chain uses TRBV5-1 with TRBJ2-3; 7 positions agree with TRBD2. Per germline, CDR1 SGHRS and CDR2 YFSETQ. The CDR3 contains 17 residues. Trimming removed 0 bases from V and 3 bases from J; junction bases left unmatched: 10.

This clonotype has at least ten counts. J is TRBJ2-3 and V is TRBV15; TRBD2 is a possible D gene (6 bases). The CDR3 contains 15 residues. Germline V gene sequence: CDR1 LNHNV, CDR2 YYDKDF (reference sequence). V lost 1 base, J lost 2 bases, and 10 bases lay in between. The CDR3 is CATSRVTGVTDTQYF. The CDR3, as DNA: TGTGCCACCAGCAGAGTTACGGGGGTCACAGATACGCAGTATTTT.

The chain has TRBV7-2 and TRBJ2-4; D call uncertain. CDR1 and CDR2 from the germline V gene are SGHTA and FQGNSA. Trimming took 3 bases from V and 6 from J, leaving 3 bases between them. The CDR3 contains 11 residues. The CDR3 spells CASSFLNIQYF. In DNA, the CDR3 is TGTGCCAGCAGCTTCCTAAACATTCAGTACTTC.

In this sample, this clonotype turned up a few times. J is TRBJ2-3 and V is TRBV7-2, with 11 bases aligning to TRBD2. CDR3 length: 16 residues. Germline V CDR1 and CDR2: SGHTA, FQGNSA. V gave up 3 bases and J gave up 1 base; unmatched junction bases: 3. The CDR3, as DNA: TGTGCCAGCAGCTTGCGGACTAGCGGGCGCACAGATACGCAGTATTTT. It encodes CASSLRTSGRTDTQYF.

This clonotype was seen a handful of times. The chain links TRBV7-2 to TRBJ2-3; D may be TRBD1 (5 bases). The germline CDR1 and CDR2 sequences are SGHTA and FQGNSA. The CDR3 totals 15 residues. Trimming removed 5 bases from V and 3 bases from J, with 15 bases in between. CDR3 DNA: TGTGCCAGCAGCCCTGGGGCTAGGGGTACAGATACGCAGTATTTT. This gives the protein CASSPGARGTDTQYF.

This rearrangement joins TRBV6-4 to TRBJ2-7, with 8 bases fitting TRBD1. The J segment lost 3 bases and the V segment lost 5 bases, leaving 6 bases of the junction unmatched. The germline V gene encodes CDR1 MRHNA and CDR2 SNTAGT. CDR3 size: 14 residues. The chain's CDR3 is CASSTGGYSYEQYV. Written as DNA, the CDR3 is TGTGCCAGCAGTACAGGGGGATACAGCTACGAGCAGTACGTC.

This clonotype was counted between two and nine times. The chain carries TRBV4-1 and TRBJ1-4, with a tentative D call TRBD1 (6 bases). The V end was cut by 0 bases, the J end by 0 bases, with 23 bases between. The CDR3 totals 21 residues. Germline CDR1 MGHRA, CDR2 YSYEKL. The DNA of the CDR3 is TGCGCCAGCAGCCAAGAATTCGCAGGGGTAATTTTAGGGGCAACTAATGAAAAACTGTTTTTT. Amino acids: CASSQEFAGVILGATNEKLFF.

This rearrangement joins TRBV7-2 to TRBJ2-3, with TRBD2 matching 12 bases. V shed 2 bases and J 4 bases; nucleotides not matched to a gene: 7. This CDR3 region has 17 residues. Germline V lookup: CDR1 SGHTA, CDR2 FQGNSA. The CDR3 coding sequence is TGTGCCAGCAGCTTATTGCTAGCGGGGGGGCGAGCAGATACGCAGTATTTT. This encodes CASSLLLAGGRADTQYF.

The chain carries TRBV5-1 and TRBJ2-7; no reliable D call. Germline-derived CDR1 and CDR2 are SGHRS and YFSETQ. The CDR3 totals 12 residues. V lost 7 bases, J lost 1 base, and 9 bases lay in between. The CDR3 DNA reads TGCGCCAGCGGCGAGTCTTCCTACGAGCAGTACTTC. As protein: CASGESSYEQYF.